The 21 T cell receptor beta chains given below trace back to one sample, sequenced in a study of blood T cell repertoires in COVID-19. TCRdb keeps only in-frame clones here, not all; method: immunoSEQ multiplex PCR. The table includes 70,000 to 100,000 clones, more than 75% detected once. The sample taken for sequencing was peripheral blood. These receptors all come from a woman of 80 years or more with active COVID-19.

The chain carries TRBV21-1 and TRBJ2-2; the DNA was not used to check the table's D call, TRBD1. TRBV21-1 is tagged as a pseudogene. CDR3 length equals 20 residues. The CDR3 DNA follows: TGTGCCAGCAGCAAACAAGGTTGGGCAGAGAGTAAAAGAAACACCGGGGAGCTGTTTTTT. Protein sequence: CASSKQGWAESKRNTGELFF.

V usage is TRBV7-2 and J usage is TRBJ2-6, with D maybe TRBD1 (5 bases). Trimming removed 5 bases at V and 2 bases at J, with 10 bases between. Germline V gives CDR1 SGHTA, CDR2 FQGNSA. The CDR3 contains 15 residues. This CDR3 is CASSLRVTGANVLTF. The CDR3 DNA reads as TGTGCCAGCAGCCTCAGGGTTACTGGGGCCAACGTCCTGACTTTC.

The genes are TRBV7-8 and TRBJ2-2; 7 positions agree with TRBD1. The junction had 10 bases not matched to a gene; V was cut back by 3 bases and J by 6 bases. Germline CDR1 reads SGHVS; CDR2 reads FQNEAQ. This CDR3 comprises 16 residues. CDR3 sequence reads: CASSFRQGLSAGELFF. In nucleotides, the CDR3 is TGTGCCAGCAGCTTTCGACAGGGATTGAGCGCCGGGGAGCTGTTTTTT. Combining the CDR3 with reference TRBV7-8 and TRBJ2-2 gives the whole variable domain GAGVSQSPRYKVAKRGQDVALRCDPISGHVSLFWYQQALGQGPEFLTYFQNEAQLDKSGLPSDRFFAERPEGSVSTLKIQRTQQEDSAVYLCASSFRQGLSAGELFFGEGSRLTVL.

The chain carries TRBV7-2 and TRBJ1-1, with D perhaps matching TRBD1 (5 bases). The germline gives CDR1 SGHTA, CDR2 FQGNSA. This CDR3 has 14 amino acids. The V end lost 1 base, the J end lost 0 bases, and 6 bases lay between the germline ends. CDR3 DNA: TGTGCCAGCAGCTTAGGCAGGGTGAACACTGAAGCTTTCTTT. Translated, it gives CASSLGRVNTEAFF. Combining the CDR3 with reference TRBV7-2 and TRBJ1-1 gives the whole variable domain GAGVSQSPSNKVTEKGKDVELRCDPISGHTALYWYRQSLGQGLEFLIYFQGNSAPDKSGLPSDRFSAERTGGSVSTLTIQRTQQEDSAVYLCASSLGRVNTEAFFGQGTRLTVV.

V and J are TRBV2 and TRBJ2-5; 8 positions match TRBD2. Germline V gene lookup returns CDR1 SNHLY and CDR2 FYNNEI. The junction had 10 bases not matched to a gene; V was cut back by 3 bases and J by 1 base. The CDR3 is made up of 17 amino acids. CDR3 amino acids: CASSEGGLAGFQETQYF. The CDR3 coding sequence is TGTGCCAGCAGTGAGGGCGGGCTAGCGGGTTTCCAAGAGACCCAGTACTTC.

This chain joins TRBV30 and TRBJ2-1; 8 positions agree with TRBD2. The germline CDR1 and CDR2 sequences are GTSNPN and SVGIG (reference sequence). With 0 bases clipped from V and 2 bases from J, the junction kept 6 bases outside the gene matches. There are 16 residues in the CDR3. The CDR3: CAWSVVLAGTYNEQFF. CDR3 in DNA: TGTGCCTGGAGTGTTGTGCTAGCGGGCACCTACAATGAGCAGTTCTTC.

The chain links TRBV4-3 to TRBJ2-5, with 12 bases that match TRBD2. The CDR3 is 20 residues long. The V gene's germline CDR1 is LGHNA and CDR2 YSLEER. The V segment lost 1 base and the J segment 5 bases; nucleotides outside the gene matches: 17. The CDR3 loop reads CASSQGAGGRLAGGMETQYF. In nucleotides, the CDR3 is TGCGCCAGCAGCCAAGGGGCAGGGGGCCGGCTAGCGGGAGGGATGGAGACCCAGTACTTC.

The chain's CDR3 is CASSHSGREQYF. CDR3 sequence (DNA): TGCGCCAGCAGCCACTCTGGGAGGGAGCAGTACTTC. The chain carries TRBV4-3 and TRBJ2-7; D is perhaps TRBD2 (6 bases). Germline V gene lookup returns CDR1 LGHNA and CDR2 YSLEER. Trimming shortened V by 3 bases and J by 7 bases, and 10 bases separated the two germline ends. This CDR3 comprises 12 residues.

This chain links TRBV19 with TRBJ2-7; 8 bases align to TRBD1. The V gene end was trimmed by 3 bases and the J gene end by 6 bases; junction bases not matched to a gene: 7. Germline-derived CDR1 and CDR2 are LNHDA and SQIVND (reference sequence). This CDR3 is built from 14 residues. The CDR3 DNA sequence: TGTGCCAGTAGTATTTTGACAGGGGCTGGCGAGCAGTACTTC. Its protein product is CASSILTGAGEQYF.

CDR3: CASSRLADLGNEQFF. In DNA form, the CDR3 reads TGTGCCAGCTCCCGACTAGCGGACCTAGGGAATGAGCAGTTCTTC. The rearrangement links TRBV18 to TRBJ2-1; TRBD2 agrees at 9 bases. The CDR3 runs to 15 residues. V lost 6 bases and J lost 7; bases outside the gene matches: 10. Germline loops: CDR1 KGHSH, CDR2 LQKENI.

This chain joins TRBV5-5 and TRBJ1-3; no clear D. CDR1 is SGHKS and CDR2 is YYEKEE in the germline V gene (reference sequence). There are 17 residues in the CDR3. Between the trimmed V and J ends, which lost 2 bases and 0 bases, there was a span of 15 bases. The CDR3 DNA reads as TGTGCCAGCAGCTTCCGCCTGGGGAGCGACTCTGGAAACACCATATATTTT. It encodes CASSFRLGSDSGNTIYF.

V gene TRBV7-2 combines with J gene TRBJ2-2, with 8 bases aligning to TRBD2. The V segment lost 3 bases and the J segment 5 bases; nucleotides outside the gene matches: 5. Germline loops: CDR1 SGHTA, CDR2 FQGNSA. This CDR3 spans 15 amino acids. The CDR3 reads CASSFGTRLTGELFF. Here the CDR3 DNA reads TGTGCCAGCAGCTTCGGGACTAGACTAACCGGGGAGCTGTTTTTT. The complete variable domain, with remaining parts taken from reference TRBV7-2 and TRBJ2-2, reads GAGVSQSPSNKVTEKGKDVELRCDPISGHTALYWYRQSLGQGLEFLIYFQGNSAPDKSGLPSDRFSAERTGGSVSTLTIQRTQQEDSAVYLCASSFGTRLTGELFFGEGSRLTVL.

The chain is built from TRBV6-2 or TRBV6-3 and TRBJ2-5, with 13 bases aligning to TRBD2. The germline V gene has CDR1 MNHEY and CDR2 SVGEGT. Unmatched junction bases numbered 10, after V lost 2 bases and J lost 4 bases. The CDR3 runs 18 residues. CDR3 protein: CASSYRLAGGGRRETQYF. CDR3 sequence (DNA): TGTGCCAGCAGTTACCGACTAGCGGGGGGAGGGCGTCGAGAGACCCAGTACTTC.

The chain carries TRBV19 and TRBJ2-1, with TRBD2 as a possible D gene (5 bases). Germline CDR1 is LNHDA and CDR2 is SQIVND (reference sequence). V lost 8 bases to trimming and J lost 5 bases, with 10 bases between them. This CDR3 region has 12 residues. The CDR3 protein is CASGVRDNEQFF. CDR3 sequence (DNA): TGTGCCAGTGGGGTGCGGGACAATGAGCAGTTCTTC.

V is TRBV7-6 and J is TRBJ2-3; 9 bases line up with TRBD2. The CDR3 length is 17 residues. Germline values: CDR1 SGHVS, CDR2 FNYEAQ. V was clipped by 1 base and J by 0 bases; unmatched bases: 5. Written as DNA, the CDR3 is TGTGCCAGCAGCTTAGGGTCCAGCGGGAGGAGCACAGATACGCAGTATTTT. As protein: CASSLGSSGRSTDTQYF.

V and J are TRBV21-1 and TRBJ1-5; the table's D call TRBD1 went unverified against the DNA. TRBV21-1 is tagged as a pseudogene. The CDR3 totals 18 residues. CDR3 protein: CASSKVIGGQGGNQPQHF. The CDR3 DNA is TGTGCCAGCAGCAAAGTTATCGGGGGACAGGGAGGCAATCAGCCCCAGCATTTT.

V gene TRBV21-1 combines with J gene TRBJ2-7; the D call of TRBD1 is as the table states it, not checked on the DNA. TRBV21-1 is a listed pseudogene. This CDR3 is built from 11 residues. The CDR3 coding sequence is TGTGCCAGCCTGACAGGGTGCGAGCAGTACTTC. The encoded protein is CASLTGCEQYF.

V usage is TRBV5-4 and J usage is TRBJ1-2, with D possibly TRBD1 on 5 matching bases. CDR3 length equals 13 residues. V was cut by 1 base and J by 3 bases, with 7 bases left in between. The germline V gene encodes CDR1 SGHNT and CDR2 YYREEE (reference sequence). Written as DNA, the CDR3 is TGTGCCAGCAGCTTGCTCAGGGACTATGGCTACACCTTC. Its protein is CASSLLRDYGYTF.

The V gene is TRBV19, the J gene TRBJ2-7; D possibly corresponds to TRBD2 (7 bases). With 8 bases removed from V and 1 base from J, the gap between germline ends came to 21 bases. The CDR3 contains 16 residues. CDR1 and CDR2 (germline): LNHDA, SQIVND (reference sequence). CDR3 in amino acids: CASSRGASGVSYEQYF. CDR3 sequence (DNA): TGTGCCAGTTCCAGGGGAGCTAGCGGAGTATCCTACGAGCAGTACTTC.

The chain links TRBV7-9 to TRBJ2-7; D may be TRBD2 (5 bases). The V end was cut by 5 bases, the J end by 2 bases, with 16 bases between. This CDR3 is built from 15 residues. Germline V gene data show CDR1 as SEHNR and CDR2 as FQNEAQ (reference sequence). The CDR3 coding sequence is TGTGCCAGCAGCCCACGGGGTCTCAGGACCTACGAGCAGTACTTC. Its protein is CASSPRGLRTYEQYF. Based on the CDR3 plus reference TRBV7-9 and TRBJ2-7, the full variable domain is DTGVSQNPRHKITKRGQNVTFRCDPISEHNRLYWYRQTLGQGPEFLTYFQNEAQLEKSRLLSDRFSAERPKGSFSTLEIQRTEQGDSAMYLCASSPRGLRTYEQYFGPGTRLTVT.

The CDR3 DNA reads TGCAGCGTAACCGGGACAGGCATCGAGCAGTACTTC. This encodes CSVTGTGIEQYF. The chain carries TRBV29-1 and TRBJ2-7, with 8 bases matching TRBD1. Germline-derived CDR1 and CDR2 are SQVTM and ANQGSEA. This CDR3 has 12 amino acids. Trimming removed 6 bases from V and 6 bases from J; junction bases left unmatched: 7.